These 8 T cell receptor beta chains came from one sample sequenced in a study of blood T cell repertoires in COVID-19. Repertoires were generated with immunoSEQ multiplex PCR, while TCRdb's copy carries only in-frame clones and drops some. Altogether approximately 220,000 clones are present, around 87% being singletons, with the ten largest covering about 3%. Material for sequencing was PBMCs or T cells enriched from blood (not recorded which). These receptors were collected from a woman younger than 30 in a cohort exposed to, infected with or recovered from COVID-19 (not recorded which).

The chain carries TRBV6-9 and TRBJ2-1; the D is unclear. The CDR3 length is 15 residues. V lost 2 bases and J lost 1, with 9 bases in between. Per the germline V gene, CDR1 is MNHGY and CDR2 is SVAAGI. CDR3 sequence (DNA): TGTGCCAGCAGTTATGTGCAGGTTTCCTACAATGAGCAGTTCTTC. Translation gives CASSYVQVSYNEQFF.

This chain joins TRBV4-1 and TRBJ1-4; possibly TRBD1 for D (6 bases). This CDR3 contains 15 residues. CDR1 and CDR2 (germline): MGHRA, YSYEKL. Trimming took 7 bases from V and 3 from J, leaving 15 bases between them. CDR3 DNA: TGCGCCAGCACCAGTAGAGGACAGTCTAATGAAAAACTGTTTTTT. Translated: CASTSRGQSNEKLFF.

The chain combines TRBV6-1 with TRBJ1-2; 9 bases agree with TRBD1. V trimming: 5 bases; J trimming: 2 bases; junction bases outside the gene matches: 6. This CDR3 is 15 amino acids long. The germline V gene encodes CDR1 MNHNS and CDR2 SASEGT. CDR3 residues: CASSKTGGENYGYTF. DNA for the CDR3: TGTGCCAGCAGTAAAACAGGGGGCGAAAACTATGGCTACACCTTC.

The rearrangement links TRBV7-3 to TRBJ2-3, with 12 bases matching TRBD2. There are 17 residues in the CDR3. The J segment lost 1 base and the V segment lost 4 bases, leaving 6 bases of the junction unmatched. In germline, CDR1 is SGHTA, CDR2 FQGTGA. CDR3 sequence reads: CASSSQTSGSGTDTQYF. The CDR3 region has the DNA TGTGCCAGCAGCTCCCAGACTAGCGGGAGTGGCACAGATACGCAGTATTTT.

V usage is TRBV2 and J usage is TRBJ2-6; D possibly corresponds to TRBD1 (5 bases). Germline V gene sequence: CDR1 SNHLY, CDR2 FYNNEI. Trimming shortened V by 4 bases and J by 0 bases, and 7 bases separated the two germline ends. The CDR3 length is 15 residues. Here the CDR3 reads CASSVGASGANVLTF. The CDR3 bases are TGTGCCAGCAGTGTTGGGGCCTCTGGGGCCAACGTCCTGACTTTC.

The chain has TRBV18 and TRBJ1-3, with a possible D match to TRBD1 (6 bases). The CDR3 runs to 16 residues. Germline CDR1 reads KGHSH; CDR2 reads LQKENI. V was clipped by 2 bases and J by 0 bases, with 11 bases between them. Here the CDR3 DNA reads TGTGCCAGCTCACCAGACAGGTCTGCCTCTGGAAACACCATATATTTT. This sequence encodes CASSPDRSASGNTIYF.

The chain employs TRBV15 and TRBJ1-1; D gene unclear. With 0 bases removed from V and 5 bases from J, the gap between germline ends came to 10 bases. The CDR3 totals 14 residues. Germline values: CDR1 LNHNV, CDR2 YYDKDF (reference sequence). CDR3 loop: CATSRDPGPTEAFF. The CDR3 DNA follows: TGTGCCACCAGCAGAGATCCCGGTCCAACTGAAGCTTTCTTT.

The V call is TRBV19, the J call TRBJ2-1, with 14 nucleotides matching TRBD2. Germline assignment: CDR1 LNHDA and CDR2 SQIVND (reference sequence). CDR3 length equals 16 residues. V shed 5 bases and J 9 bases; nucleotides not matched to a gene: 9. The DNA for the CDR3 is TGTGCCAGTAGTGGGGGACTAGCGGGGGCAATAGGTGAGCAGTTCTTC. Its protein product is CASSGGLAGAIGEQFF.